One TCR beta chain is described in this entry. The antigen is unknown. The data belong to a study of T-cell memory formation after mild COVID-19. Study overall: TCR clusters were largely donor specific. Regarding the study as a whole: Pre-infection memory held some responding clones, suggesting pre-existing cross-reactive T cells responded. Those CD4+ clones that contracted were mainly in CM and EM (CD8+ ones in EMRA).

A 5'RACE reaction primed in the constant segment made cDNA libraries of TCR alpha and TCR beta, and these carried sample barcodes and UMIs. TCRdb processed the 5' RACE reads anew with MiXCR; each CDR3 protein has one entry. This sample has some 280,000 distinct CDR3 sequences, with under 20% found just once. Material: PBMCs or a T cell subset sorted from them (not recorded which). The receptor was derived from a man aged 18-30 years who had mild COVID-19 (a few samples of this study predate the infection). Cell type and time point are not known.

CDR3 coding DNA: TGCGCCAGCAGGCTTGAAGCCGGCGGGGGGGCATATGAGCAGTTCTTC. Translated, it gives CASRLEAGGGAYEQFF. The chain recombines TRBV4-1 with TRBJ2-1; 9 nucleotides align to TRBD2. CDR3 length: 16 amino acids. Germline CDR1 and CDR2: MGHRA and YSYEKL. V was clipped by 6 bases and J by 8 bases; unmatched bases: 14.